What follows is one T cell receptor beta chain and its context. From approximately 430 ng of RNA, a library with molecular barcoded alpha/delta and beta/gamma adaptors was made. MiXCR, run by TCRdb on the reads, gives a single entry per CDR3 protein. The sample carries approximately 150,000 distinct CDR3 sequences, 13% recorded once. This sample is part of a study of read filtering for tumor transcriptome and immune sequencing. The receptor comes from a donor at least 40 years old with multiple myeloma. The sequenced sample consisted of a population of CD138-negative cells sorted from bone marrow.

CDR3 DNA sequence: TGTGCCAGCAGCCAAGAAAGGGCAGGGGTTCAGCCCCAGCATTTT. The encoded protein is CASSQERAGVQPQHF. This chain links TRBV4-2 with TRBJ1-5; the D gene is possibly TRBD1 (6 bases). Germline CDR1 reads LGHNA; CDR2 reads YNFKEQ. CDR3 length: 15 residues. Trimming removed 0 bases at V and 6 bases at J, with 12 bases between.